This TCR beta chain emerged from a study of identical twins (dated by TCRdb to the mid-2010s). In the study overall: To test whether fetal clonotypes persist, the study used deep sequencing on TCR alpha and beta repertoires from monozygotic twins, unrelated adults of various ages, and cord blood. Replicate twin experiments were performed at different times using different library preparation protocols to rule out contamination.

This clonotype was seen more than once but under ten times. There is no known antigen for this receptor. No per-base quality is available; no much larger clone lies one base away. The paper as a whole reports these results and caveats: Compared with coincidental sharing between unrelated individuals, out-of-frame TCR alpha sequences shared between twins showed an excess of sequences with low generation probability. Because the same donors could not be followed over many years, the conclusions depended on cross-sectional statistical analysis. Recombination models systematically underestimated out-of-frame TCR alpha sharing in monozygotic twins but agreed with sharing between unrelated individuals. Abundant cord blood beta clonotypes had fewer insertions, young adult naive repertoires showed a similar but weaker trend, and memory repertoires showed no such trend. Excess twin sharing in beta out-of-frame sequences was weaker because fewer shared sequences lowered the signal-to-noise ratio. Invariant T cells such as MAIT and iNKT could partly confound zero-insertion analyses, although diverse VJ usage argued against such confounding for most clonotypes.

Every donor in the study was a healthy Caucasian. The twin cohort comprised three pairs of female monozygotic twins, all aged roughly 18 to 30 years. The RNA used for TCR libraries was isolated from peripheral blood mononuclear cells. Via the germline V gene, CDR1 is SGHTA and CDR2 FQGNSA. The V and J ends are trimmed by 3 bases and 4 bases, leaving 17 bases between them. Including cysteine and phenylalanine, the CDR3 has 16 amino acids. This entry keeps only the CDR3 DNA: 48 bases, framed from base 1. Receptor libraries were prepared by 5' RACE. The sequencing machine was an Illumina HiSeq 2000. Template switching introduced a universal primer binding site; the final cDNA contained a unique molecular identifier, enabling accurate counting of TCR cDNA molecules. Specific primers in the conserved constant-segment region were used to synthesize first-strand cDNA for the TCR alpha and beta chains. To control for contamination, every cDNA library carried two barcodes: a SMART-Mk sample barcode plus Illumina barcodes. TruSeq adapter sequences along with Illumina sample barcodes were introduced in two successive PCR steps. The TCR alpha and beta cDNA libraries were sequenced on the Illumina HiSeq platform using custom primers. The original methods were these. Unique molecular identifiers were extracted from raw reads with MiGEC, and CDR3 positions were determined with MiXCR. For each individual, recombination models were inferred using an EM algorithm with the repgenHMM and IGoR tools. Shared clonotypes were analyzed with the tcR package in R, and sharing was normalized by the product of cloneset sizes. To study raw recombination without the effects of thymic and clonal selection, out-of-frame nonproductive sequences were analyzed. TCRdb reprocessing: public reads trimmed at Q25 with fastp, clones called with MiXCR, in-frame beta chains kept. Rows matching on CDR3 protein sequence are summarized as one entry with the most common DNA and genes. TCRdb, rather than the study authors, made the V and J calls. Present in this sample are about 890,000 distinct CDR3 sequences, roughly an eighth of which were seen just once. The ten largest clones represent 1.5% to 2% of the sample.

These same records also appear under a second study, on yellow fever vaccine responses in identical twins. Looking at the second paper: According to the authors, in identical twins the way T cells responded to vaccination appeared partly convergent and partly personalized. Focusing on identical twins, the study followed the T cell clones that responded to the vaccine, and did so with precision.

Sequencing used PBMCs. The sequence came from a woman under 30 in good health. The V gene is TRBV7-2 and the J gene is TRBJ2-3, and perhaps TRBD2 as D gene, on 6 matching bases. The sequence in DNA is TGTGCCAGCAGCTTCTCCGGGACTCGTGGGGCAGATACGCAGTATTTT. This sequence encodes CASSFSGTRGADTQYF. Beyond the CDR3, the reference TRBV7-2 and TRBJ2-3 genes provide the residues; the full variable domain reads: GAGVSQSPSNKVTEKGKDVELRCDPISGHTALYWYRQSLGQGLEFLIYFQGNSAPDKSGLPSDRFSAERTGGSVSTLTIQRTQQEDSAVYLCASSFSGTRGADTQYFGPGTRLTVL.